A selection of T cell receptor beta chains follows, all from one sample in a study of cytomegalovirus exposure and HLA in healthy donors. Clones were sequenced by immunoSEQ multiplex PCR, and TCRdb holds only the in-frame ones, with some missing. The data show around 250,000 clones, roughly 89% seen once. Sequenced sample: PBMCs. Receptors originate from a woman aged 18-35 years in good health and CMV-seronegative. Each CDR3 is given with its conserved first and last residue. Fields, in order: J gene, D gene, V gene, CDR3 protein. D genes are given only for firm matches.

j_gene: TRBJ2-1; d_gene: TRBD1; v_gene: TRBV7-9; CDR3aa: CASSLAQGDRNEQFF
j_gene: TRBJ1-4; d_gene: NA; v_gene: TRBV5-1; CDR3aa: CASSLGQPNEKLFF
j_gene: TRBJ1-6; d_gene: NA; v_gene: TRBV7-9; CDR3aa: CASSFETATSSYNSPLHF
j_gene: TRBJ1-1; d_gene: NA; v_gene: TRBV28; CDR3aa: CASSPHSLPNTEAFF
j_gene: TRBJ1-1; d_gene: NA; v_gene: TRBV7-8; CDR3aa: CASSLSQTAPDTEAFF
j_gene: TRBJ1-1; d_gene: TRBD1; v_gene: TRBV10-2; CDR3aa: CASSEPRDSLTRMNTEAFF
j_gene: TRBJ2-3; d_gene: NA; v_gene: TRBV27; CDR3aa: CASSPIGTFTDTQYF
j_gene: TRBJ2-1; d_gene: TRBD1; v_gene: TRBV7-9; CDR3aa: CASSQNRDSRDNEQFF
j_gene: TRBJ2-1; d_gene: NA; v_gene: TRBV10-3; CDR3aa: CAISEGDFNEQFF
j_gene: TRBJ1-6; d_gene: TRBD1; v_gene: TRBV7-2; CDR3aa: CASSSGTVGSPLHF
j_gene: TRBJ1-2; d_gene: TRBD1; v_gene: TRBV11-3; CDR3aa: CASSSGQVDYGYTF
j_gene: TRBJ1-6; d_gene: NA; v_gene: TRBV28; CDR3aa: CASTFLNSPLHF
j_gene: TRBJ2-5; d_gene: NA; v_gene: TRBV7-8; CDR3aa: CASSRGEETQYF
j_gene: TRBJ1-4; d_gene: TRBD1; v_gene: TRBV10-3; CDR3aa: CAISEGTGGFEKLFF
j_gene: TRBJ2-3; d_gene: TRBD2; v_gene: TRBV5-1; CDR3aa: CASSQPLAGARDTQYF
j_gene: TRBJ1-3; d_gene: NA; v_gene: TRBV13; CDR3aa: CASSLIRSGNTIYF
j_gene: TRBJ2-2; d_gene: NA; v_gene: TRBV28; CDR3aa: CASSLTWRQTNTGELFF
j_gene: TRBJ2-1; d_gene: NA; v_gene: TRBV7-2; CDR3aa: CASRLGGGNEQFF
j_gene: TRBJ1-1; d_gene: NA; v_gene: TRBV9; CDR3aa: CASSPTVTDTEAFF